These 23 T cell receptor beta chains originate from one sample sequenced in a study of cytotoxic CD8 clonotypes in ibrutinib-treated CLL. Profiled with immunoSEQ multiplex PCR; TCRdb holds only in-frame clones, not every one. Here the sample spans about 76,000 clones, over 80% being singletons. Sample: PBMCs, taken after 24 months of ibrutinib treatment. These receptors were collected from a human donor with chronic lymphocytic leukemia.

The chain employs TRBV29-1 and TRBJ2-3; D is uncertain. The CDR3 extends over 11 amino acids. The V gene's germline CDR1 is SQVTM and CDR2 ANQGSEA. V was cut by 7 bases and J by 2 bases, with 7 bases left in between. The CDR3: CSGSVTDTQYF. The CDR3 coding sequence is TGCAGCGGCAGCGTCACAGATACGCAGTATTTT.

V and J are TRBV19 and TRBJ1-5; D is unresolved. From germline, CDR1 is LNHDA and CDR2 SQIVND (reference sequence). The CDR3 has 14 residues. The germline V and J ends were trimmed by 6 bases and 5 bases, with 14 bases remaining between them. As DNA, the CDR3 is TGTGCCAGTAGGCGAATGCAGTTGGATCAGCCCCAGCATTTT. Protein: CASRRMQLDQPQHF.

This chain connects TRBV11-2 to TRBJ2-7, with TRBD1 as a possible D gene (5 bases). Trimming took off 1 base at V and 2 bases at J, with 9 bases between the two ends. Germline V gives CDR1 SGHAT, CDR2 FQNNGV. The CDR3 runs to 14 residues. CDR3 residues: CASSLGTIAYEQYF. The CDR3 DNA follows: TGTGCCAGCAGCTTAGGGACAATCGCCTACGAGCAGTACTTC.

The chain recombines TRBV5-6 with TRBJ2-7; 7 bases map to TRBD1. The CDR3 spans 16 residues. CDR1 is SGHDT and CDR2 is YYEEEE in the germline V gene. J lost 0 bases, V lost 4 bases, and 10 bases had no gene match. CDR3 sequence: CASSHSTGIPSYEQYF. In DNA form, the CDR3 reads TGTGCCAGCAGCCACTCGACAGGGATCCCCTCCTACGAGCAGTACTTC.

This clone is a singleton in its sample. The V and J genes are TRBV7-2 and TRBJ2-7, with D tentatively TRBD2 (5 bases). Trimming took 3 bases from V and 6 from J, leaving 6 bases between them. This CDR3 is built from 11 residues. The germline CDR1 and CDR2 sequences are SGHTA and FQGNSA. CDR3 residues: CASSFGVEQYF. The DNA of the CDR3 is TGTGCCAGCAGCTTCGGGGTCGAGCAGTACTTC.

This clone was detected a few times. V usage is TRBV6-6 and J usage is TRBJ2-7; 7 bases map to TRBD2. Germline lookup yields CDR1 MNHNY and CDR2 SVGAGI (reference sequence). The CDR3 is made up of 14 amino acids. J gave up 7 bases and V 0 bases, and 6 bases lay outside the gene matches. The CDR3 spells CASSYSRELGEQYF. CDR3 bases: TGTGCCAGCAGTTACTCGCGGGAGTTGGGGGAGCAGTACTTC.

This chain uses TRBV9 with TRBJ2-1, with 11 nucleotides matching TRBD2. This CDR3 comprises 16 residues. The J segment lost 4 bases and the V segment lost 4 bases, leaving 7 bases of the junction unmatched. CDR1 and CDR2 (germline): SGDLS, YYNGEE. As DNA, the CDR3 is TGTGCCAGCAGCACCACCCCTAGCGGGAGGTACAATGAGCAGTTCTTC. Translated, it gives CASSTTPSGRYNEQFF.

V usage is TRBV2 and J usage is TRBJ1-4; a weak D match, TRBD1 (6 bases). The CDR3 consists of 15 residues. V gave up 4 bases and J gave up 6 bases, with 15 bases separating them. CDR1 is SNHLY and CDR2 is FYNNEI in the germline V gene. The CDR3 DNA reads as TGTGCCAGCAGTGGGCCACCGCCAGGGGATGAAAAACTGTTTTTT. Residues: CASSGPPPGDEKLFF.

This chain joins TRBV6-6 and TRBJ2-5, with 8 bases that match TRBD2. CDR1 MNHNY and CDR2 SVGAGI come from the germline V gene (reference sequence). This CDR3 comprises 14 residues. Unmatched junction bases numbered 7, after V lost 6 bases and J lost 4 bases. The CDR3 bases are TGTGCCAGCAGCCCCGGGGGGGGCTTAGAGACCCAGTACTTC. Its protein is CASSPGGGLETQYF.

J is TRBJ2-7 and V is TRBV6-1; D is unresolved. The CDR3 extends over 14 amino acids. CDR1 is MNHNS and CDR2 is SASEGT in the germline V gene. Trimming left V 0 bases short and J 2 bases short, with 8 bases between. The DNA of the CDR3 is TGTGCCAGCAGTGAAGCCAGGAGAGCCTACGAGCAGTACTTC. Its protein product is CASSEARRAYEQYF.

The chain has TRBV27 and TRBJ1-5; 7 nucleotides line up with TRBD1. The CDR3 spans 13 residues. The germline gives CDR1 MNHEY, CDR2 SMNVEV (reference sequence). With 5 bases clipped from V and 7 bases from J, the junction kept 5 bases outside the gene matches. CDR3 DNA: TGTGCCAGCAGTCTAACAGGGGTGCAGCCCCAGCATTTT. Amino acids: CASSLTGVQPQHF.

This chain links TRBV2 with TRBJ1-5, with 9 bases matching TRBD1. J gave up 5 bases and V 6 bases, and 17 bases lay outside the gene matches. This CDR3 contains 18 residues. Germline CDR1 SNHLY, CDR2 FYNNEI. The CDR3 region is CASRIGTGFLGPYQPQHF. In DNA, the CDR3 is TGTGCCAGCAGGATCGGGACAGGGTTTTTGGGGCCGTATCAGCCCCAGCATTTT.

A remark on this clone: The sample carries other DNA sequences with the same CDR3. The V gene is TRBV11-2, the J gene TRBJ2-5; a possible D gene is TRBD2 (6 bases). This CDR3 has 13 residues. Trimming left V 5 bases short and J 2 bases short, with 9 bases between. Germline V gene data show CDR1 as SGHAT and CDR2 as FQNNGV. This CDR3 is CASSLGGQETQYF. The CDR3 DNA reads as TGTGCCAGCAGCCTGGGAGGTCAAGAGACCCAGTACTTC.

The chain carries TRBV28 and TRBJ2-3, with D possibly being TRBD1 or TRBD2 (7 bases each). Germline lookup yields CDR1 MDHEN and CDR2 SYDVKM. Trimming shortened V by 6 bases and J by 3 bases, and 19 bases separated the two germline ends. The CDR3 is 16 residues long. CDR3: CASSRAGRGRTDTQYF. CDR3 DNA: TGTGCCAGCAGCAGAGCGGGGAGGGGGCGGACAGATACGCAGTATTTT.

The chain joins TRBV9 to TRBJ2-7; 12 positions agree with TRBD2. The CDR3 totals 14 residues. In germline, CDR1 is SGDLS, CDR2 YYNGEE. V lost 4 bases to trimming and J lost 6 bases; unmatched junction nucleotides: 5. In DNA form, the CDR3 reads TGTGCCAGCAGCTCACAACTAGCGGGAGGCGAGCAGTACTTC. Amino acids: CASSSQLAGGEQYF.

This chain connects TRBV7-3 to TRBJ2-2; D unclear. The germline CDR1 and CDR2 sequences are SGHTA and FQGTGA. V was cut by 3 bases and J by 0 bases, with 11 bases left in between. There are 16 residues in the CDR3. The CDR3 DNA follows: TGTGCCAGCAGCTTGTATTCCCAGCCGAACACCGGGGAGCTGTTTTTT. Protein: CASSLYSQPNTGELFF.

In this sample, this clone turned up once. V usage is TRBV7-9 and J usage is TRBJ1-2; a possible D gene is TRBD1 (5 bases). Germline V gives CDR1 SEHNR, CDR2 FQNEAQ (reference sequence). V was shortened by 5 bases and J by 7 bases, with 17 bases between the two germline ends. The CDR3 has 14 amino acids. The CDR3 sequence: CASSQWFRGGGYTF. For the CDR3, the DNA is TGTGCCAGCAGCCAGTGGTTTAGGGGCGGTGGCTACACCTTC. The complete variable domain, with remaining parts taken from reference TRBV7-9 and TRBJ1-2, reads DTGVSQNPRHKITKRGQNVTFRCDPISEHNRLYWYRQTLGQGPEFLTYFQNEAQLEKSRLLSDRFSAERPKGSFSTLEIQRTEQGDSAMYLCASSQWFRGGGYTFGSGTRLTVV.

V usage is TRBV9 and J usage is TRBJ2-3; 8 bases fit TRBD1. CDR3 size: 15 residues. V was clipped by 3 bases and J by 0 bases; unmatched bases: 3. Germline V CDR1 and CDR2: SGDLS, YYNGEE. The CDR3 nucleotides are TGTGCCAGCAGCGCTGACAGGGGTAGCACAGATACGCAGTATTTT. Its translation is CASSADRGSTDTQYF.

The rearrangement uses TRBV5-1 and TRBJ2-7; 9 bases are a match to TRBD1. CDR1 is SGHRS, CDR2 YFSETQ, per germline. The CDR3 covers 13 residues. V was pared by 4 bases and J by 2 bases, with 1 base of the junction left unmatched. The CDR3 is CASSRQGAYEQYF. CDR3 sequence (DNA): TGCGCCAGCAGCCGACAGGGGGCCTACGAGCAGTACTTC.

This chain connects TRBV18 to TRBJ2-1; 9 bases are shared with TRBD2. The V segment lost 4 bases and the J segment 5 bases; nucleotides outside the gene matches: 6. The CDR3 sequence is 15 residues long. Germline V lookup: CDR1 KGHSH, CDR2 LQKENI. The DNA of the CDR3 is TGTGCCAGCTCACAAGGGCAGCGGGAGGACAATGAGCAGTTCTTC. It is translated as CASSQGQREDNEQFF.

The chain links TRBV6-5 to TRBJ2-7; weak D call: TRBD1 (6 bases). Per germline, CDR1 MNHEY and CDR2 SVGAGI. Trimming took 8 bases from V and 0 from J, leaving 17 bases between them. This CDR3 region has 15 residues. The CDR3 DNA reads TGTGCCAGCGCGCTTCAGGGGAAGATCTCCTACGAGCAGTACTTC. As protein: CASALQGKISYEQYF.

V usage is TRBV5-4 and J usage is TRBJ1-1; D may be TRBD1 (5 bases). CDR1 SGHNT and CDR2 YYREEE come from the germline V gene (reference sequence). The germline V and J ends were trimmed by 0 bases and 2 bases, with 8 bases remaining between them. CDR3 length: 14 amino acids. The CDR3 is CASSLVGGNTEAFF. The CDR3 DNA follows: TGTGCCAGCAGCTTGGTTGGGGGTAACACTGAAGCTTTCTTT.

The chain employs TRBV2 and TRBJ2-7; TRBD2 aligns across 11 bases. V trimming: 1 base; J trimming: 1 base; junction bases outside the gene matches: 3. The CDR3 spans 16 residues. Germline assignment: CDR1 SNHLY and CDR2 FYNNEI. The CDR3: CASSEGSGRASYEQYF. The CDR3 DNA sequence: TGTGCCAGCAGTGAAGGTAGCGGGAGGGCTTCCTACGAGCAGTACTTC. Together with reference TRBV2 and TRBJ2-7, the CDR3 gives the full variable domain: EPEVTQTPSHQVTQMGQEVILRCVPISNHLYFYWYRQILGQKVEFLVSFYNNEISEKSEIFDDQFSVERPDGSNFTLKIRSTKLEDSAMYFCASSEGSGRASYEQYFGPGTRLTVT.